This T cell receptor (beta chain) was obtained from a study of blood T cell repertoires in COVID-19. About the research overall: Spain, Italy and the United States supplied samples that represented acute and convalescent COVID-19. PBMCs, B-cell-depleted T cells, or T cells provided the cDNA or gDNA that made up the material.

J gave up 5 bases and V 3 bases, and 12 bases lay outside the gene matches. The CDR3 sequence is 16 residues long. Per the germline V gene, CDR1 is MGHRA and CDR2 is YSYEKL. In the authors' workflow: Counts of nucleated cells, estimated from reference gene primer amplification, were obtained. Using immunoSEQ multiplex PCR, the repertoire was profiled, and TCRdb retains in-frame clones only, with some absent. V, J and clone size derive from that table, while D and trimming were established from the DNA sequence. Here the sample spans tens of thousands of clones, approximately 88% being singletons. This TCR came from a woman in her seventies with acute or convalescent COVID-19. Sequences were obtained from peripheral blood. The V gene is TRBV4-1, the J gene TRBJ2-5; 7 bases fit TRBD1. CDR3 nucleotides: TGCGCCAGCAGCCACACCACACAGGGGCTGGAGGAGACCCAGTACTTC. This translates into CASSHTTQGLEETQYF.